A selection of T cell receptor beta chains follows, all from one sample in a study of blood T cell repertoires in COVID-19. Only in-frame clones appear in the TCRdb table, and some are missing; sequencing was by immunoSEQ multiplex PCR. Among 150,000 to 200,000 clones listed, roughly nine tenths were seen once. The sequencing input was peripheral blood. The receptors here all came from a woman aged 70-85 years with acute or convalescent COVID-19. The CDR3 runs from the conserved cysteine through the conserved F or W. Fields, in order: clone size, D gene, V gene, J gene, CDR3 protein, CDR3 DNA. The D gene is left open where the match is weak. Size is omitted from some rows. Given values are once, few, many or a class for expanded clones.

abundance: NA; d_gene: NA; v_gene: TRBV19; j_gene: TRBJ2-1; CDR3aa: CASSIDSSYNEQFF; CDR3nt: TGTGCCAGTAGTATAGACAGTTCCTACAATGAGCAGTTCTTC
abundance: NA; d_gene: NA; v_gene: TRBV7-8; j_gene: TRBJ2-1; CDR3aa: CASSPRVEQFF; CDR3nt: TGTGCCAGCAGCCCGAGGGTTGAGCAGTTCTTC
abundance: NA; d_gene: NA; v_gene: TRBV5-4; j_gene: TRBJ1-4; CDR3aa: CASSLWAGDEKLFF; CDR3nt: TGTGCCAGCAGCTTGTGGGCGGGTGATGAAAAACTGTTTTTT
abundance: NA; d_gene: NA; v_gene: TRBV19; j_gene: TRBJ1-1; CDR3aa: CASSFGQMMNTEAFF; CDR3nt: TGTGCCAGTAGTTTCGGACAGATGATGAACACTGAAGCTTTCTTT
abundance: NA; d_gene: NA; v_gene: TRBV6-5; j_gene: TRBJ1-1; CDR3aa: CASSYGSYTEAFF; CDR3nt: TGTGCCAGCAGTTACGGCAGTTACACTGAAGCTTTCTTT
abundance: NA; d_gene: TRBD2; v_gene: TRBV19; j_gene: TRBJ2-7; CDR3aa: CASSIGLAGSYEQYF; CDR3nt: TGTGCCAGTAGTATCGGACTAGCGGGGAGCTACGAGCAGTACTTC
abundance: once; d_gene: NA; v_gene: TRBV24-1; j_gene: TRBJ2-1; CDR3aa: CATSVWTDYNEQFF; CDR3nt: TGTGCCACCAGTGTGTGGACAGATTACAATGAGCAGTTCTTC
abundance: NA; d_gene: NA; v_gene: TRBV27; j_gene: TRBJ2-5; CDR3aa: CASSSPRETQYF; CDR3nt: TGTGCCAGCAGTTCCCCCAGAGAGACCCAGTACTTC
abundance: NA; d_gene: TRBD2; v_gene: TRBV30; j_gene: TRBJ2-4; CDR3aa: CAWSTVRLAGTLAKNIQYF; CDR3nt: TGTGCCTGGAGTACGGTACGACTAGCGGGGACCTTAGCCAAAAACATTCAGTACTTC
abundance: once; d_gene: TRBD2; v_gene: TRBV28; j_gene: TRBJ2-5; CDR3aa: CASSFKRGGGRETQYF; CDR3nt: TGTGCCAGCAGTTTCAAGCGGGGCGGAGGGAGGGAGACCCAGTACTTC
abundance: NA; d_gene: TRBD1; v_gene: TRBV2; j_gene: TRBJ2-1; CDR3aa: CASSSRQGRSYNEQFF; CDR3nt: TGTGCCAGCAGTTCCAGACAGGGACGCTCCTACAATGAGCAGTTCTTC
abundance: NA; d_gene: NA; v_gene: TRBV21-1; j_gene: TRBJ2-4; CDR3aa: CASSNPDRERGKNIQYF; CDR3nt: TGTGCCAGCAGCAATCCCGACAGGGAGAGGGGCAAAAACATTCAGTACTTC
abundance: NA; d_gene: NA; v_gene: TRBV30; j_gene: TRBJ2-1; CDR3aa: CACDGGRYNEQFF; CDR3nt: TGTGCCTGTGACGGGGGGCGATACAATGAGCAGTTCTTC
abundance: NA; d_gene: NA; v_gene: TRBV5-1; j_gene: TRBJ1-1; CDR3aa: CASSATGPMNTEAFF; CDR3nt: TGCGCCAGCAGCGCCACGGGTCCCATGAACACTGAAGCTTTCTTT
abundance: few; d_gene: TRBD2; v_gene: TRBV3-1/TRBV3-2; j_gene: TRBJ2-2; CDR3aa: CASRLSAGVAGELFF; CDR3nt: TGTGCCAGCAGACTATCAGCGGGAGTCGCCGGGGAGCTGTTTTTT
abundance: NA; d_gene: NA; v_gene: TRBV16; j_gene: TRBJ2-1; CDR3aa: CASSQSQYNEQFF; CDR3nt: TGTGCCAGCAGCCAATCGCAGTACAATGAGCAGTTCTTC
abundance: NA; d_gene: TRBD2; v_gene: TRBV9; j_gene: TRBJ2-3; CDR3aa: CASSVEGGSSTDTQYF; CDR3nt: TGTGCCAGCAGCGTAGAGGGAGGGTCCTCCACAGATACGCAGTATTTT
abundance: NA; d_gene: NA; v_gene: TRBV12-5; j_gene: TRBJ1-2; CDR3aa: CASGLTTPGDGYTF; CDR3nt: TGTGCTAGTGGTTTGACCACCCCAGGGGATGGCTACACCTTC
abundance: NA; d_gene: TRBD1; v_gene: TRBV14; j_gene: TRBJ2-1; CDR3aa: CASSQEGGFSYNEQFF; CDR3nt: TGTGCCAGCAGCCAAGAAGGGGGCTTCTCCTACAATGAGCAGTTCTTC
abundance: NA; d_gene: NA; v_gene: TRBV20-1; j_gene: TRBJ2-7; CDR3aa: CSASTASYEQYF; CDR3nt: TGCAGTGCTAGTACAGCTTCCTACGAGCAGTACTTC
abundance: NA; d_gene: NA; v_gene: TRBV9; j_gene: TRBJ1-3; CDR3aa: CASSVAPGSGNTIYF; CDR3nt: TGTGCCAGCAGCGTAGCTCCCGGGTCTGGAAACACCATATATTTT
abundance: few; d_gene: NA; v_gene: TRBV5-1; j_gene: TRBJ1-5; CDR3aa: CASRSGLGPQHF; CDR3nt: TGCGCCAGCAGGTCGGGGTTGGGGCCCCAGCATTTT
abundance: NA; d_gene: NA; v_gene: TRBV6-1; j_gene: TRBJ2-7; CDR3aa: CASSEWGRESQDEQYF; CDR3nt: TGTGCCAGCAGTGAATGGGGGCGGGAGAGTCAAGACGAGCAGTACTTC
abundance: NA; d_gene: TRBD1; v_gene: TRBV19; j_gene: TRBJ1-4; CDR3aa: CASRGTGGVTGREKLFF; CDR3nt: TGTGCCAGTAGGGGGACAGGGGGCGTAACTGGTCGTGAAAAACTGTTTTTT
abundance: once; d_gene: NA; v_gene: TRBV5-4; j_gene: TRBJ1-3; CDR3aa: CASSPDSSSGNTIYF; CDR3nt: TGTGCCAGCAGCCCAGACAGCTCCTCTGGAAACACCATATATTTT
abundance: NA; d_gene: NA; v_gene: TRBV20-1; j_gene: TRBJ1-2; CDR3aa: CSASIRGGDGYTF; CDR3nt: TGCAGTGCTAGTATCCGTGGCGGCGATGGCTACACCTTC
abundance: NA; d_gene: NA; v_gene: TRBV7-2; j_gene: TRBJ1-4; CDR3aa: CASSLIGRGKLFF; CDR3nt: TGTGCCAGCAGCTTAATAGGGAGGGGAAAACTGTTTTTT
abundance: once; d_gene: NA; v_gene: TRBV2; j_gene: TRBJ1-5; CDR3aa: CASSELGQKGQPQHF; CDR3nt: TGTGCCAGCAGTGAATTGGGGCAGAAGGGGCAGCCCCAGCATTTT
abundance: NA; d_gene: TRBD2; v_gene: TRBV7-9; j_gene: TRBJ2-1; CDR3aa: CASSLEASGRTEQFF; CDR3nt: TGTGCCAGCAGCTTAGAGGCTAGCGGGAGAACTGAGCAGTTCTTC
abundance: NA; d_gene: TRBD1; v_gene: TRBV18; j_gene: TRBJ1-2; CDR3aa: CASSPSDRTYGYTF; CDR3nt: TGTGCCAGCTCACCATCGGACAGGACCTATGGCTACACCTTC
abundance: NA; d_gene: TRBD2; v_gene: TRBV6-5; j_gene: TRBJ2-1; CDR3aa: CASSTGTSGSSEQFF; CDR3nt: TGTGCCAGCAGTACCGGGACTAGCGGGAGTAGTGAGCAGTTCTTC
abundance: NA; d_gene: NA; v_gene: TRBV9; j_gene: TRBJ2-3; CDR3aa: CASSVSGGAPTDTQYF; CDR3nt: TGTGCCAGCAGCGTAAGCGGCGGGGCCCCCACAGATACGCAGTATTTT
abundance: NA; d_gene: TRBD2; v_gene: TRBV25-1; j_gene: TRBJ2-7; CDR3aa: CASSGPSGSHEQYF; CDR3nt: TGTGCCAGCAGTGGACCTAGCGGGAGCCACGAGCAGTACTTC
abundance: NA; d_gene: NA; v_gene: TRBV6-6; j_gene: TRBJ2-3; CDR3aa: CASSPTGIGTDTQYF; CDR3nt: TGTGCCAGCAGTCCGACAGGAATCGGCACAGATACGCAGTATTTT
abundance: NA; d_gene: NA; v_gene: TRBV6-4; j_gene: TRBJ2-7; CDR3aa: CASSSVVYTGYEQYF; CDR3nt: TGTGCCAGCAGCTCTGTTGTGTATACGGGCTACGAGCAGTACTTC
abundance: once; d_gene: TRBD2; v_gene: TRBV12-5; j_gene: TRBJ2-1; CDR3aa: CASGLGILAGTIGSYNEQFF; CDR3nt: TGTGCTAGTGGTTTGGGGATACTAGCGGGAACTATTGGCTCCTACAATGAGCAGTTCTTC
abundance: NA; d_gene: TRBD1; v_gene: TRBV2; j_gene: TRBJ1-2; CDR3aa: CASSEQQGSYGYTF; CDR3nt: TGTGCCAGCAGTGAACAACAGGGGTCGTATGGCTACACCTTC